This T cell receptor (beta chain) stems from a study of beta chain features in type 1 diabetes. The sample holds a few counts of this clone. Expressed TCRB transcripts got sequenced, as all isolated RNA was reverse transcribed. Generated by immunoSEQ multiplex PCR, the TCRdb table keeps only in-frame clones and is missing some. The data hold about 350,000 clones, with around 20% observed a single time. V gave up 5 bases and J gave up 1 base; unmatched junction bases: 9. The CDR3 covers 16 residues. The material sequenced was naive CD4+ T cells from blood. The sequence derives from a woman aged 18-35 years in good health. The V call is TRBV23-1, the J call TRBJ2-7; 9 bases are shared with TRBD1. TRBV23-1 counts as an open reading frame of uncertain function. The CDR3, as DNA: TGCGCCAGCAGTGAACCCGGGACAGGGAGTTCCTACGAGCAGTACTTC. The encoded protein is CASSEPGTGSSYEQYF.